The clone carrying this T cell receptor (beta chain) was observed at least ten times. Its target is not known. The sample belongs to a study of early T cells in non-severe SARS-CoV-2 infection. About the study: It was bulk RNA from unsorted whole blood that was sequenced, and the chains were unpaired. Study results and caveats: Anti-spike CD8 responses were favored by VDJdb matching, which missed private and CD4 specificities.

Tagging with unique molecular identifiers was applied to individual cDNA molecules. TCRdb fed the 5' RACE reads into MiXCR, producing one record per CDR3 protein. The sample includes 95,000 to 150,000 distinct CDR3 sequences, more than 13% seen only once; the top ten take roughly 22%. This CDR3 contains 16 residues. Germline values: CDR1 MNHNS, CDR2 SASEGT. The V and J ends lost 5 bases and 6 bases respectively, with 21 bases between them. Sequenced material: whole blood. The chain has TRBV6-1 and TRBJ2-3, with a weak D call TRBD1 (6 bases). The receptor was isolated from an adult who was a healthcare worker with PCR-confirmed SARS-CoV-2 infection or an uninfected control (not recorded which). CDR3 DNA sequence: TGTGCCAGCAGTCCAAGCAGGGGCAGGTCATCCGATACGCAGTATTTT. This encodes CASSPSRGRSSDTQYF.